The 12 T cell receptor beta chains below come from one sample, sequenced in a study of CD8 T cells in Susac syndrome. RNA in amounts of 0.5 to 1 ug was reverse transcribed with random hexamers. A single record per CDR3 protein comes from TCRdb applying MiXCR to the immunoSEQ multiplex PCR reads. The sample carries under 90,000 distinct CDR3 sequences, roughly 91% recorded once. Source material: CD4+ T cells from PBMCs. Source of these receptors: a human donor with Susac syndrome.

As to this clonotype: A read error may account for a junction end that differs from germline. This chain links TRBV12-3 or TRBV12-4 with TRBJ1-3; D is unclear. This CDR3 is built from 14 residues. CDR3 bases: TGTGTCAGCAGCCGCCCTGCTGGAGGAAACACCATATATTTT. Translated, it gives CVSSRPAGGNTIYF.

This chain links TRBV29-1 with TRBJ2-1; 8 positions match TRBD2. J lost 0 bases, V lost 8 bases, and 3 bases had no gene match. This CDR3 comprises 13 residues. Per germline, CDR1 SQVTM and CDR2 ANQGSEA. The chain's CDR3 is CSCGGISYNEQFF. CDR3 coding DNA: TGCAGCTGCGGGGGGATCTCCTACAATGAGCAGTTCTTC.

In DNA, the CDR3 is TGTGCCAGCAGCCTCCAAGGTTCTTATGCTGCAGATACGCAGTATTTT. As protein: CASSLQGSYAADTQYF. The rearrangement joins TRBV7-3 to TRBJ2-3, with D uncertain. With 5 bases removed from V and 4 bases from J, the gap between germline ends came to 19 bases. Germline V lookup: CDR1 SGHTA, CDR2 FQGTGA. This CDR3 has 16 amino acids.

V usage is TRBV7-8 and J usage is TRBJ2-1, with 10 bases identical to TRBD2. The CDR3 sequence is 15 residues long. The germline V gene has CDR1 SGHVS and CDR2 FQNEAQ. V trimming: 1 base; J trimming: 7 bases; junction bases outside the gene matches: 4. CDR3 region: CASSLEGLAENEQFF. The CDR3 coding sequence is TGTGCCAGCAGCTTAGAAGGACTAGCGGAAAATGAGCAGTTCTTC. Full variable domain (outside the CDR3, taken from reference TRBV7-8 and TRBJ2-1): GAGVSQSPRYKVAKRGQDVALRCDPISGHVSLFWYQQALGQGPEFLTYFQNEAQLDKSGLPSDRFFAERPEGSVSTLKIQRTQQEDSAVYLCASSLEGLAENEQFFGPGTRLTVL.

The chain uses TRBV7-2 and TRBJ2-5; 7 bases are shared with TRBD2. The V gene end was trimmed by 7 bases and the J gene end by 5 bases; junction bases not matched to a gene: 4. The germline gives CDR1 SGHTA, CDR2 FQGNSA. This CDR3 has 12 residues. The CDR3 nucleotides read TGTGCCAGCACCCGGGGAGGGGAGACCCAGTACTTC. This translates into CASTRGGETQYF.

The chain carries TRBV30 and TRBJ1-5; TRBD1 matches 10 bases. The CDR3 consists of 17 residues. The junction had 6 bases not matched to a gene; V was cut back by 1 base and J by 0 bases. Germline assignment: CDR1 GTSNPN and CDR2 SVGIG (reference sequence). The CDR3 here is CAWSADRGSRSNQPQHF. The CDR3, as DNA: TGTGCCTGGAGTGCGGACAGGGGGTCACGTAGCAATCAGCCCCAGCATTTT.

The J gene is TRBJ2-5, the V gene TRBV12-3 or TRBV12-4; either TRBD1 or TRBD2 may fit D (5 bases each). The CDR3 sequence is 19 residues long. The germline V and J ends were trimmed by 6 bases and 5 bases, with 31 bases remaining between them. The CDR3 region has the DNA TGTGCCAGCAGATCCACACCGTTACTGGGACGGACGTTCTGGGAGACCCAGTACTTC. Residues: CASRSTPLLGRTFWETQYF.

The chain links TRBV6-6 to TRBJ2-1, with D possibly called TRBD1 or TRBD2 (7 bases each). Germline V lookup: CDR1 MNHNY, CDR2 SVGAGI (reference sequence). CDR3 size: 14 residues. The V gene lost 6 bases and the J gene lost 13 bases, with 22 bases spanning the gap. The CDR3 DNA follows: TGTGCCAGCAGCCCAGGGGGGGCCGATACGATACAGTTCTTC. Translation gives CASSPGGADTIQFF.

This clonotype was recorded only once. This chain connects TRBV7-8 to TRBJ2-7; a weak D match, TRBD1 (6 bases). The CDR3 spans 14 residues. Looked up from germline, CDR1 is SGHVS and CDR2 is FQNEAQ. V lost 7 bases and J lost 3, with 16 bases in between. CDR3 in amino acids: CASTDPGENYEQYF. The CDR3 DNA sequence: TGTGCCAGCACCGATCCAGGGGAGAACTACGAGCAGTACTTC. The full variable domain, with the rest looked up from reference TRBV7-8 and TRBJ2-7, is GAGVSQSPRYKVAKRGQDVALRCDPISGHVSLFWYQQALGQGPEFLTYFQNEAQLDKSGLPSDRFFAERPEGSVSTLKIQRTQQEDSAVYLCASTDPGENYEQYFGPGTRLTVT.

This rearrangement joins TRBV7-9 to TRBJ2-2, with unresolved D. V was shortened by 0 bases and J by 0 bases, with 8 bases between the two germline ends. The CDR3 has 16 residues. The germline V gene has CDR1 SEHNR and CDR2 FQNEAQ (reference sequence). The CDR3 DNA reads TGTGCCAGCAGCTTAGCGGTGGGGACGAACACCGGGGAGCTGTTTTTT. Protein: CASSLAVGTNTGELFF.

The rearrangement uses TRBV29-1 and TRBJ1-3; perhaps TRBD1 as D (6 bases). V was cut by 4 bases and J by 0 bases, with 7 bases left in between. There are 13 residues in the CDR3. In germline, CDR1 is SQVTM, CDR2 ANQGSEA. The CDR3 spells CSVVRGSGNTIYF. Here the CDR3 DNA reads TGCAGCGTTGTCAGGGGCTCTGGAAACACCATATATTTT.

Written as DNA, the CDR3 is TGCAGCGTTGAAGATCGTTCTGACAGAGTGACCCAGTACTTC. Translation gives CSVEDRSDRVTQYF. The chain recombines TRBV29-1 with TRBJ2-5; D perhaps matches TRBD1 (5 bases). The V end lost 0 bases, the J end lost 7 bases, and 15 bases lay between the germline ends. This CDR3 region has 14 residues. Per germline, CDR1 SQVTM and CDR2 ANQGSEA.